The entry below describes one TCR beta chain. The sample originates from a study of chemoradiotherapy in HPV16-positive cancers. The assay was immunoSEQ multiplex PCR, and TCRdb's table has in-frame clones only and misses some. The data contain approximately 14,000 clones, 88% of them singletons. The sequence derives from a human donor with HPV-associated anogenital cancer. This specimen consisted of blood, obtained from a patient who underwent chemoradiotherapy.

The CDR3 DNA is TGTGCCAGCAGTAAAGACGGGCAATCCAATCAGCCCCAGCATTTT. Translating it yields CASSKDGQSNQPQHF. The V gene is TRBV2, the J gene TRBJ1-5; no clear D. Trimming removed 5 bases from V and 3 bases from J, with 14 bases in between. The germline CDR1 and CDR2 sequences are SNHLY and FYNNEI. The CDR3 is 15 amino acids.